Listed below are T cell receptor beta chains from one sample, sequenced in a study of blood T cell repertoires in COVID-19. Using immunoSEQ multiplex PCR, the repertoire was profiled, and TCRdb retains in-frame clones only, with some absent. The data contain hundreds of thousands of clones, about 89% of them singletons. Sequencing was done on a sample of peripheral blood. Source of these receptors: a woman in her forties or fifties with COVID-19, enrolled during active disease. Both conserved end residues are part of each CDR3. A D gene is named only where the DNA matches it firmly. Size tells how often a clone was seen (once, few, many) or the class of an expanded clone, and some rows leave it out.

DNA: TGTGCCAGCAGCCTACAAGAGACCCAGTACTTC; CDR3: CASSLQETQYF; J: TRBJ2-5; V: TRBV2; D: .; size: few
DNA: TGTGCCATCAGTGGCACTAGCGTCTACCAAGAGACCCAGTACTTC; CDR3: CAISGTSVYQETQYF; J: TRBJ2-5; V: TRBV10-3; D: TRBD2; size: once
DNA: TGTGCCAGCAGTCTCCAGGGAACAACTAATGAAAAACTGTTTTTT; CDR3: CASSLQGTTNEKLFF; J: TRBJ1-4; V: TRBV3-1/TRBV3-2; D: .; size: .
DNA: TGTGCCTGGAGTGCGGGGCGGGGTCACCAAGAGACCCAGTACTTC; CDR3: CAWSAGRGHQETQYF; J: TRBJ2-5; V: TRBV30; D: .; size: .
DNA: TGCGCCAGCAGCTACGGGACAGCGGACGAGCAGTACTTC; CDR3: CASSYGTADEQYF; J: TRBJ2-7; V: TRBV5-1; D: TRBD1; size: .
DNA: TGCGCCAGCGGCCCGGGACTCTCCTACGAGCAGTACTTC; CDR3: CASGPGLSYEQYF; J: TRBJ2-7; V: TRBV4-1; D: .; size: .
DNA: TGTGCCACCAGTTCCGCGACAGGGGGTCTCAATCAGCCCCAGCATTTT; CDR3: CATSSATGGLNQPQHF; J: TRBJ1-5; V: TRBV24-1; D: TRBD1; size: .
DNA: TGTGCCAGCAGTTTTGGGACATTCTATGGCTACACCTTC; CDR3: CASSFGTFYGYTF; J: TRBJ1-2; V: TRBV12-3/TRBV12-4; D: .; size: .
DNA: TGCGCCAGCAGCCTTAGTCTCGGAGAGACCCAGTACTTC; CDR3: CASSLSLGETQYF; J: TRBJ2-5; V: TRBV5-1; D: .; size: .
DNA: TGTGCCAGCAGCTTAGGGACAGGGGTCTACGAGCAGTACTTC; CDR3: CASSLGTGVYEQYF; J: TRBJ2-7; V: TRBV11-2; D: TRBD1; size: .
DNA: TGTGCCAGCGGACTGAAAGGACAGGAAAGCTACACCTTC; CDR3: CASGLKGQESYTF; J: TRBJ1-2; V: TRBV6-5; D: TRBD1; size: .
DNA: TGTGCCAGCAGCCGACAGTTTAACTACGAGCAGTACTTC; CDR3: CASSRQFNYEQYF; J: TRBJ2-7; V: TRBV6-2/TRBV6-3; D: .; size: .
DNA: TGTGCCAGCAGCTTAGTAGCGGGACAGGGGCAGTTCTTC; CDR3: CASSLVAGQGQFF; J: TRBJ2-1; V: TRBV11-2; D: .; size: few
DNA: TGTGCCTGGGGGGTGAGTAAGACGCAGTATTTT; CDR3: CAWGVSKTQYF; J: TRBJ2-3; V: TRBV30; D: .; size: .
DNA: TGTGCCAGCAGCGTACCCAGCGGCCCGGTCGGGAACAATGAGCAGTTCTTC; CDR3: CASSVPSGPVGNNEQFF; J: TRBJ2-1; V: TRBV7-9; D: .; size: .
DNA: TGTGCCAGCAGTATCTATCCGGGACTAGGGAACGAGCAGTACTTC; CDR3: CASSIYPGLGNEQYF; J: TRBJ2-7; V: TRBV27; D: TRBD2; size: once
DNA: TGTGCCAGCAGCTTAGAAGCGGGTCATTACAATGAGCAGTTCTTC; CDR3: CASSLEAGHYNEQFF; J: TRBJ2-1; V: TRBV7-2; D: .; size: .
DNA: TGTGCCAGCAGTTACTCGATTTCGGGGTACAGCCTAGCCAAAAACATTCAGTACTTC; CDR3: CASSYSISGYSLAKNIQYF; J: TRBJ2-4; V: TRBV6-2/TRBV6-3; D: .; size: .
DNA: TGTGCCATCGGGGAGCGGGGGACAGATACGCAGTATTTT; CDR3: CAIGERGTDTQYF; J: TRBJ2-3; V: TRBV10-3; D: TRBD2; size: .
DNA: TGTGCCAGCAGCTTGATTGGGCAGGGGCCTGGAAACACCATATATTTT; CDR3: CASSLIGQGPGNTIYF; J: TRBJ1-3; V: TRBV5-6; D: .; size: .
DNA: TGTGCCAGCAGCCGCAGCCCCCGGGACAGGGAAAACTATGGCTACACCTTC; CDR3: CASSRSPRDRENYGYTF; J: TRBJ1-2; V: TRBV11-2; D: TRBD1; size: .
DNA: TGCGCCAGCCGCTTGGGCGTTCTGAACACTGAAGCTTTCTTT; CDR3: CASRLGVLNTEAFF; J: TRBJ1-1; V: TRBV5-1; D: .; size: .
DNA: TGTGCCAGCAGAAACATGAACACTGAAGCTTTCTTT; CDR3: CASRNMNTEAFF; J: TRBJ1-1; V: TRBV12-3/TRBV12-4; D: .; size: .
DNA: TGTGCCACCAGTGACCGGACAGGGGACAGCACAGATACGCAGTATTTT; CDR3: CATSDRTGDSTDTQYF; J: TRBJ2-3; V: TRBV24-1; D: TRBD1; size: .
DNA: TGTGCCAGCAGTCCCCGGGGAGCGGGAGGGGACAATGAGCAGTTCTTC; CDR3: CASSPRGAGGDNEQFF; J: TRBJ2-1; V: TRBV6-6; D: TRBD2; size: once
DNA: TGTGCCAGTGGGGCCGGGGGAACTGAAGCTTTCTTT; CDR3: CASGAGGTEAFF; J: TRBJ1-1; V: TRBV19; D: .; size: .
DNA: TGTGCCAGCAGTACCAGGGATAGTTATGGCTACACCTTC; CDR3: CASSTRDSYGYTF; J: TRBJ1-2; V: TRBV6-5; D: .; size: .
DNA: TGTGCCTGGAACGGACAGGGGGTCTATTCACCCCTCCACTTT; CDR3: CAWNGQGVYSPLHF; J: TRBJ1-6; V: TRBV30; D: TRBD1; size: few
DNA: TGTGCCAGCAGCTTGGGGCAGGGATCCTACGAGCAGTACTTC; CDR3: CASSLGQGSYEQYF; J: TRBJ2-7; V: TRBV5-4; D: .; size: .
DNA: TGTGCCAGCAGCTTAGCCCTACTGCGGACTAGCGGGCAAAGCTCCTACAATGAGCAGTTCTTC; CDR3: CASSLALLRTSGQSSYNEQFF; J: TRBJ2-1; V: TRBV7-6; D: TRBD2; size: .
DNA: TGTGCCAGCAGTTACTCGACAGGGGGCACCGGGGAGCTGTTTTTT; CDR3: CASSYSTGGTGELFF; J: TRBJ2-2; V: TRBV6-6; D: TRBD1; size: .
DNA: TGTGCCAGCAGCTTAGGTAGCGGGAGATCCTACGAGCAGTACTTC; CDR3: CASSLGSGRSYEQYF; J: TRBJ2-7; V: TRBV7-9; D: TRBD2; size: .
DNA: TGTGCCAGCAGCTTAGTTGGGACAGGGATCTCCGAGCAGTACTTC; CDR3: CASSLVGTGISEQYF; J: TRBJ2-7; V: TRBV7-2; D: TRBD1; size: .
DNA: TGCGCCAGCAGCCCCCATCGCCCAGGCATGAACACTGAAGCTTTCTTT; CDR3: CASSPHRPGMNTEAFF; J: TRBJ1-1; V: TRBV4-1; D: .; size: many
DNA: TGTGCCAGCAGCCGGGGACTAGACCTCTACGAGCAGTACTTC; CDR3: CASSRGLDLYEQYF; J: TRBJ2-7; V: TRBV6-5; D: TRBD2; size: .
DNA: TGTGCCAGCAGCACCCCAGGGATTGCCTACGAGCAGTACTTC; CDR3: CASSTPGIAYEQYF; J: TRBJ2-7; V: TRBV7-2; D: .; size: .
DNA: TGTGCCAGCAGCAACCGACAGACCGGTACCTACGAGCAGTACTTC; CDR3: CASSNRQTGTYEQYF; J: TRBJ2-7; V: TRBV3-1/TRBV3-2; D: .; size: .
DNA: TGTGCCACCAGTGCGTCCTGGTTACTGGGCTACACCTTC; CDR3: CATSASWLLGYTF; J: TRBJ1-2; V: TRBV24-1; D: .; size: .
DNA: TGTGCCAGCAGCCACCAGGGACAGGCTGGAAACACCATATATTTT; CDR3: CASSHQGQAGNTIYF; J: TRBJ1-3; V: TRBV3-1/TRBV3-2; D: TRBD1; size: .
DNA: TGTGCCAGCAGTGAAGCGCTGTTAGTACAGGCCTATGGCTACACCTTC; CDR3: CASSEALLVQAYGYTF; J: TRBJ1-2; V: TRBV6-1; D: .; size: .
DNA: TGCGCCAGCAGCCCGACCCGCGGGCGGATCTCGTACAATGAGCAGTTCTTC; CDR3: CASSPTRGRISYNEQFF; J: TRBJ2-1; V: TRBV4-1; D: .; size: few
DNA: TGTGCCATCGGTATGAGTCCTGGGGGACAGGCAAAAAGGTACATGAACACTGAAGCTTTCTTT; CDR3: CAIGMSPGGQAKRYMNTEAFF; J: TRBJ1-1; V: TRBV10-3; D: TRBD1; size: .
DNA: TGTGCCAGCAGCCCCGGTCCCGGGACAGGGGGCGAAAAACTGTTTTTT; CDR3: CASSPGPGTGGEKLFF; J: TRBJ1-4; V: TRBV5-8; D: TRBD1; size: .
DNA: TGCGCCAGCAGTGAGGGCCAGAACGAGCAGTACTTC; CDR3: CASSEGQNEQYF; J: TRBJ2-7; V: TRBV10-1; D: .; size: .
DNA: TGCGCCAGCAGCTTCAGGCAGGGGATGACTTTCTTT; CDR3: CASSFRQGMTFF; J: TRBJ1-1; V: TRBV5-1; D: .; size: .
DNA: TGCGCCAGCAGCGCGACAGGGGACGACACTGAAGCTTTCTTT; CDR3: CASSATGDDTEAFF; J: TRBJ1-1; V: TRBV5-1; D: TRBD1; size: .
DNA: TGTGCCAGCAGCTTAGGGGGACAGACTCAAGGAAAACTGTTTTTT; CDR3: CASSLGGQTQGKLFF; J: TRBJ1-4; V: TRBV7-2; D: TRBD1; size: .